Listed below are T cell receptor beta chains from one sample, sequenced in a study of cytomegalovirus exposure and HLA in healthy donors. The protocol was immunoSEQ multiplex PCR, while the TCRdb copy is restricted to in-frame clones and leaves out a portion. The sample contains some 84,000 clones, over 75% of which appear only once. The sample consisted of PBMCs. All receptors come from a male donor in good health and CMV-seropositive. CDR3s include the opening cysteine and the closing phenylalanine or tryptophan. The order of the fields is D gene, clone size, J gene, V gene, CDR3 DNA, CDR3 protein. A D gene is named only where the DNA matches it firmly. Only part of the rows carry a size: once, few, many, or a class if the clone is expanded.

TRBD1	.	TRBJ2-3	TRBV28	TGTGCCAGCAGCCGACCAGGGGGTGGGACAGATACGCAGTATTTT	CASSRPGGGTDTQYF
.	.	TRBJ1-1	TRBV6-1	TGTGCCAGCAGGGCCTCGGGGGATCACACTGAAGCTTTCTTT	CASRASGDHTEAFF
TRBD1	.	TRBJ1-2	TRBV27	TGTGCCAGCAGTGCATCGGGACAGGGATACTACACCTTC	CASSASGQGYYTF
.	.	TRBJ2-3	TRBV9	TGTGCCAGCAGCGTAGAATACGGGTCTAGCACAGATACGCAGTATTTT	CASSVEYGSSTDTQYF
TRBD1	.	TRBJ1-3	TRBV27	TGTGCCACCTCCCGACAGGGTGAAAACACCATATATTTT	CATSRQGENTIYF
TRBD1	.	TRBJ1-2	TRBV7-2	TGTGCCAGCAGCTTAGGGGACAGGGCCGTCTATGGCTACACCTTC	CASSLGDRAVYGYTF
TRBD2	few	TRBJ2-1	TRBV27	TGTGCCAGCAGTTCGGGACTAGCCCCGTCCAATGAGCAGTTCTTC	CASSSGLAPSNEQFF
TRBD1	.	TRBJ1-3	TRBV9	TGTGCCAGCAGCGTAGGATTACAGGGGGTTTCTGGAAACACCATATATTTT	CASSVGLQGVSGNTIYF
TRBD2	.	TRBJ2-2	TRBV9	TGTGCCAGCAGCGTAGCGTTGCGGGAGGTGACCGGGGAGCTGTTTTTT	CASSVALREVTGELFF
.	.	TRBJ2-6	TRBV11-1	TGTGCCAGCAACCTCCGGGACACCTACTCTGGGGCCAACGTCCTGACTTTC	CASNLRDTYSGANVLTF
TRBD2	once	TRBJ2-2	TRBV28	TGTGCCAGCAGTTTAATAGCGGGAGGGTACACCGGGGAGCTGTTTTTT	CASSLIAGGYTGELFF
.	once	TRBJ1-1	TRBV28	TGTGCCAGCAGCCTCGAGGTGGGGAGGGGGAACACTGAAGCTTTCTTT	CASSLEVGRGNTEAFF
.	.	TRBJ1-1	TRBV6-6	TGTGCCAGCAGTTACTCCAGGGCGCCCTCCTCCACTGAAGCTTTCTTT	CASSYSRAPSSTEAFF
.	.	TRBJ1-2	TRBV29-1	TGCAGCGTCACGACTAGTGGCTACACCTTC	CSVTTSGYTF
.	.	TRBJ2-1	TRBV4-1	TGCGCCAGCAGCCAAGCCTCAGCGCCCCATGAGCAGTTCTTC	CASSQASAPHEQFF
.	few	TRBJ2-1	TRBV6-1	TGTGCCAGCAGTGACGGGGGAGTGTCGCAGTTCTTC	CASSDGGVSQFF
.	.	TRBJ2-7	TRBV7-9	TGTGCCAGCAGCTTAGTTAGTGGGGCCACTCTACACGAGCAGTACTTC	CASSLVSGATLHEQYF
TRBD1	.	TRBJ1-3	TRBV4-2	TGTGCCAGCAGCCAAGACAGGGGGCCCGGAAACACCATATATTTT	CASSQDRGPGNTIYF
.	.	TRBJ2-5	TRBV4-1	TGCGCCAGCAGCCAAGAGGGCAGCCAAGAGACCCAGTACTTC	CASSQEGSQETQYF
.	.	TRBJ2-7	TRBV2	TGTGCCAGCAGTGAGTCCAGGGCTTACGAGCAGTACTTC	CASSESRAYEQYF
.	few	TRBJ1-5	TRBV2	TGTGCCAGCAGGCCCGACGGAGACAATCAGCCCCAGCATTTT	CASRPDGDNQPQHF
TRBD2	.	TRBJ2-7	TRBV27	TGTGCCAGCAGAGGTAGCGGGAGGCCCTACGAGCAGTACTTC	CASRGSGRPYEQYF
.	.	TRBJ2-6	TRBV25-1	TGTGCCAGCAGTGCCCAGGGCTCTGGGGCCAACGTCCTGACTTTC	CASSAQGSGANVLTF
TRBD1	once	TRBJ1-2	TRBV19	TGTGCCAGTAGTAATACAGGGGGCTATGGCTACACCTTC	CASSNTGGYGYTF
.	.	TRBJ2-1	TRBV9	TGTGCCAGCTCCGGGGGAGTGGGCTACAATGAGCAGTTCTTC	CASSGGVGYNEQFF
TRBD2	few	TRBJ2-2	TRBV27	TGTGCCAGCAGCTTCCTTCTGGGAGGGCGAGACACCGGGGAGCTGTTTTTT	CASSFLLGGRDTGELFF
.	.	TRBJ1-2	TRBV5-4	TGTGCCAGCAGCTTGCGCTCGGGGTCCTATGGCTACACCTTC	CASSLRSGSYGYTF
TRBD1	.	TRBJ2-3	TRBV15	TGTGCCACCAGCAGAGATCGGGGACAGGGATCAGATACGCAGTATTTT	CATSRDRGQGSDTQYF
TRBD2	.	TRBJ2-7	TRBV7-8	TGTGCCAGCAGCCAGCTAGCGGGAGGGTTTTGGGAGCAGTACTTC	CASSQLAGGFWEQYF
.	.	TRBJ2-1	TRBV6-1	TGTGCCAGCAGTGAACGGGGGAGGAATGAGCAGTTCTTC	CASSERGRNEQFF
TRBD2	.	TRBJ2-7	TRBV7-6	TGTGCCAGCAGCTTAGCGCAGGGGGTGAGGACTAGCGGGAGGCAATACGAGCAGTACTTC	CASSLAQGVRTSGRQYEQYF
.	.	TRBJ2-1	TRBV6-1	TGTGCCAGCAGTGAATACATGGGGGCACATGAGCAGTTCTTC	CASSEYMGAHEQFF
TRBD1	.	TRBJ1-2	TRBV2	TGTGCCAGCAGTCCTGGACAGGGTAACTATGGCTACACCTTC	CASSPGQGNYGYTF
TRBD2	.	TRBJ2-5	TRBV30	TGTGCCTGGAGGGAAGGACTAGCGGGAGCGGGTGAGACCCAGTACTTC	CAWREGLAGAGETQYF
TRBD2	.	TRBJ2-4	TRBV4-2	TGTGCCAGCAGCCCAGAGGGACTAGCGGGAGAAGCCAAAAACATTCAGTACTTC	CASSPEGLAGEAKNIQYF
.	.	TRBJ2-3	TRBV7-9	TGTGCCAGCAGCTTAGCGGGGCTCGGGGATACGCAGTATTTT	CASSLAGLGDTQYF
TRBD2	.	TRBJ2-1	TRBV2	TGTGCCAGCAGGGGACTAGCGGGAGTACTGAGCAATGAGCAGTTCTTC	CASRGLAGVLSNEQFF
.	.	TRBJ2-5	TRBV19	TGTGCCAGTAGTACCGACACCCGGGAGACCCAGTACTTC	CASSTDTRETQYF
.	.	TRBJ2-2	TRBV25-1	TGTGCCAGCAGGGCTGGTCCAGGTCCGAACACCGGGGAGCTGTTTTTT	CASRAGPGPNTGELFF
TRBD1	.	TRBJ1-1	TRBV9	TGTGCCAGCAGCGCCTCGGGACAGACTCATGAAGCTTTCTTT	CASSASGQTHEAFF
TRBD2	.	TRBJ2-1	TRBV5-6	TGTGCCAGCAGCTTGGGCGGGAGGACCCATGCCTCCTACAATGAGCAGTTCTTC	CASSLGGRTHASYNEQFF